This is a list of T cell receptor beta chains from one sample in a study of blood T cells in healthy people across ages. TCRdb ran MiXCR on the 5' RACE reads and lists one entry per CDR3 protein. The table shows 750,000 to 1,000,000 distinct CDR3 sequences, with 25% to 35% occurring only once. This same sample was also taken into another study, of T cells of mothers and their children.

The sequencing sample was made of blood. The source of these receptors is a woman between 40 and 55 years old in good health. CDR3s include the opening cysteine and the closing phenylalanine or tryptophan. Fields, in order: clone size, D gene, V gene, J gene, CDR3 DNA, CDR3 protein. The D gene is left open where the match is weak. For some rows the clone size is stated as once, few or many, or as a class when expanded; others skip it.

few	-	TRBV27	TRBJ1-2	TGTGCCAGCAGTTCAGGCCGACGGCAGTATGGCTACACCTTC	CASSSGRRQYGYTF
-	-	TRBV12-3/TRBV12-4	TRBJ1-1	TGTGCCAGCATACCGGGACACCAGAACACTGAAGCTTTCTTT	CASIPGHQNTEAFF
many	-	TRBV10-3	TRBJ2-7	TGTGCCATCAGTGAGTCGCCGGGGGTCGAGCAGTACTTC	CAISESPGVEQYF
-	-	TRBV6-5	TRBJ2-2	TGTGCCAGCAGTTCCCCCATTGGGACCGGGGAGCTGTTTTTT	CASSSPIGTGELFF
few	-	TRBV7-3	TRBJ2-5	TGTGCCAGCAGCCGAGCGGGCACTCGAGAGACCCAGTACTTC	CASSRAGTRETQYF
-	TRBD1	TRBV5-1	TRBJ1-1	TGCGCCAGCAGCTTGTTGATCGGGACAGACATCAACACTGAAGCTTTCTTT	CASSLLIGTDINTEAFF
many	TRBD1	TRBV6-5	TRBJ2-1	TGTGCCAGCCGTAAGGGGGCCGGTGAGCAGTTCTTC	CASRKGAGEQFF
-	TRBD2	TRBV18	TRBJ2-1	TGTGCCAGCTCACCACCTCTTGGGGGGGGCTCCTACAATGAGCAGTTCTTC	CASSPPLGGGSYNEQFF
-	-	TRBV4-3	TRBJ1-4	TGCGCCAGCAGCCATTCCGGTTACAGGGAAAAACTGTTTTTT	CASSHSGYREKLFF
-	-	TRBV6-5	TRBJ2-3	TGTGCCAGCAGATTGAGGTCCTCCACAGATACGCAGTATTTT	CASRLRSSTDTQYF
few	TRBD1	TRBV12-3/TRBV12-4	TRBJ1-2	TGTGCCAGCAGTTTAGGGACAGGGGTACTAAACTATGGCTACACCTTC	CASSLGTGVLNYGYTF
few	-	TRBV28	TRBJ1-5	TGTGCCAACAGTTCTACACCTAGCAATCAGCCCCAGCATTTT	CANSSTPSNQPQHF
few	-	TRBV7-2	TRBJ2-7	TGTGCCAGCAACCCGGGGCAGGGTCTTCCCAGTCCAAGAGAGCAGTACTTC	CASNPGQGLPSPREQYF
-	-	TRBV4-2	TRBJ1-2	TGTGCCAGCAACCAAGGCGAGGGCAGCTATGGCTACACCTTC	CASNQGEGSYGYTF
few	-	TRBV2	TRBJ2-6	TGTGCCAGCAGTGGGGACCAGGGATCAGGAGGGGCCAACGTCCTGACTTTC	CASSGDQGSGGANVLTF
few	TRBD1	TRBV14	TRBJ2-7	TGTGCCAGCAGCGACCGGGACAGGGGGCCTCGGGAGCAGTACTTC	CASSDRDRGPREQYF
-	TRBD2	TRBV12-3/TRBV12-4	TRBJ2-7	TGTGCCAGCAGTTTCGGGACTAGCGGGGGCTACGAGCAGTACTTC	CASSFGTSGGYEQYF
-	-	TRBV24-1	TRBJ2-1	TGTGCCACCAGTGATCTAAGGAGCTCCTACAATGAGCAGTTCTTC	CATSDLRSSYNEQFF
-	-	TRBV7-2	TRBJ2-5	TGTGCCAGCACCAGAGGGATCGGCTACCAAGAGACCCAGTACTTC	CASTRGIGYQETQYF
-	-	TRBV30	TRBJ1-2	TGTGCCTGGACAGGGAGCAGTCTGCCTAACTATGGCTACACCTTC	CAWTGSSLPNYGYTF
few	TRBD1	TRBV7-2	TRBJ1-1	TGTGCCAGCAGCTTAGGGACAGGGGTCGACACTGAAGCTTTCTTT	CASSLGTGVDTEAFF
few	TRBD1	TRBV2	TRBJ2-3	TGTGCCAGCAGGCGACAGGGGGCGGGTGATACGCAGTATTTT	CASRRQGAGDTQYF
many	-	TRBV6-1	TRBJ2-5	TGTGCCAGCAGTGAATCCGGGGGCTGGGTAGAGACCCAGTACTTC	CASSESGGWVETQYF
few	-	TRBV19	TRBJ2-7	TGTGCCAGTAGTATGACCGGACGAATCTACGAGCAGTACTTC	CASSMTGRIYEQYF
-	-	TRBV7-2	TRBJ1-5	TGTGCCAGCAGCTTTGGCGGGGGCAATAGCAATCAGCCCCAGCATTTT	CASSFGGGNSNQPQHF
-	TRBD1	TRBV5-1	TRBJ1-1	TGCGCCAGCAGCTTGGGACAGGGCCGCTCTTTGCACACTGAAGCTTTCTTT	CASSLGQGRSLHTEAFF
many	-	TRBV20-1	TRBJ2-7	TGCAGTGCTAGACCCGCTGGGCAAACCTACGAGCAGTACTTC	CSARPAGQTYEQYF
many	-	TRBV3-1	TRBJ2-4	TGTGCCAGCAGCCATGACCTCTCTGGACGGAAAAACATTCAGTACTTC	CASSHDLSGRKNIQYF
few	-	TRBV12-3/TRBV12-4	TRBJ2-6	TGTGCCAGCAACCCCGGAGGAACGCGAAACGTCCTGACTTTC	CASNPGGTRNVLTF
-	TRBD1	TRBV28	TRBJ1-4	TGTGCCAGAGAGACAGGGGGAGGGGAAAAACTGTTTTTT	CARETGGGEKLFF
-	-	TRBV21-1	TRBJ2-1	TGTGCCAGCAGCAAAGGGGGGGGCCTCCCGACAGATGAGCAGTTCTTC	CASSKGGGLPTDEQFF
-	TRBD1	TRBV28	TRBJ2-7	TGTGCCAGCAGTTTACGGACAGGGAGCTACGTGCAGTACTTC	CASSLRTGSYVQYF
many	TRBD2	TRBV7-2	TRBJ2-1	TGTGCCAGCAGCCCATGGACTAGCGGGGGCGGTAATGAGCAGTTCTTC	CASSPWTSGGGNEQFF
-	-	TRBV7-9	TRBJ2-3	TGTGCCAGCCGCCGGGGGGCTAGCACAGATACGCAGTATTTT	CASRRGASTDTQYF
-	-	TRBV20-1	TRBJ1-2	TGCAATGCGAGCCAGGGAAGAGCCTATGGCTACACCTTC	CNASQGRAYGYTF
-	-	TRBV7-2	TRBJ2-3	TGTGCCAGCACCTCTAGGGTCCGCCGGGATACGCAGTATTTT	CASTSRVRRDTQYF
-	-	TRBV12-3/TRBV12-4	TRBJ2-3	TGTGCCAGCAGACGAGCAGGGGCCCACGATACGCAGTATTTT	CASRRAGAHDTQYF
few	-	TRBV20-1	TRBJ1-2	TGCAGTGGCGCCCACGGGGGCTACACCTTC	CSGAHGGYTF
few	-	TRBV7-8	TRBJ2-1	TGTGCCAGCAGCTTAGGAACTGATTACTCCTACAATGAGCAGTTCTTC	CASSLGTDYSYNEQFF
many	-	TRBV29-1	TRBJ2-7	TGCAGCGTTGGGCTCGTGAGGGGCTACGAGCAGTACTTC	CSVGLVRGYEQYF
few	-	TRBV3-1	TRBJ2-5	TGTGCCAGCAGCCAGGGCAGGGTGGGGACCCAGTACTTC	CASSQGRVGTQYF
-	TRBD2	TRBV20-1	TRBJ2-5	TGCAGTGCTAGGGGGCGGGGGATGGGCAATGAGCAGTACTTC	CSARGRGMGNEQYF
few	TRBD1	TRBV12-3/TRBV12-4	TRBJ2-2	TGTGCCAGCAGTTTAGCAACCGGGACAGCCCACGGGGAGCTGTTTTTT	CASSLATGTAHGELFF
many	TRBD1	TRBV7-2	TRBJ1-2	TGTGCCAGCAGCGAGGGACAGGGCGGATATGGCTACACCTTC	CASSEGQGGYGYTF
-	TRBD1	TRBV5-4	TRBJ2-3	TGTGCCAGCAGCCCTGACAGGGGGCGATCAGATAGGCAGTATTTT	CASSPDRGRSDRQYF